These T cell receptor beta chains were read from a single sample in a study of relationships among human T cell subsets. TCRdb re-analysed the multiplex PCR reads in MiXCR, keeping a single row per CDR3 protein. The sample carries fewer than 18,000 distinct CDR3 sequences, around two thirds recorded once. The sequenced sample was total T cells sorted from blood. The receptors were gathered from a man between 35 and 55 years old in good health. The CDR3 runs from the conserved cysteine through the conserved F or W. D genes are given only for firm matches. Expanded clones get a size class; other rows say once, few or many, or leave the size out.

>-|-|TRBJ2-3|TRBV27
TGTGCCAGCAGTTTAGAGGGAGGTAGGGATACGCAGTATTTT
CASSLEGGRDTQYF
>TRBD1|few|TRBJ2-7|TRBV28
TGTGCCAGCAGTTCTGCCGGGACAGCCCCCTACGAGCAGTACTTC
CASSSAGTAPYEQYF
>-|-|TRBJ2-5|TRBV28
TGTGCCAGCAGTTTGGGGCCAGGACGGTCGCTCGGAGAGACCCAGTACTTC
CASSLGPGRSLGETQYF
>-|-|TRBJ2-1|TRBV12-3/TRBV12-4
TGTGCCAGCAGTTTGGGCGGCCTCCCTGAGCAGTTCTTC
CASSLGGLPEQFF
>-|-|TRBJ1-5|TRBV28
-
CASSSSTGRVSQPQHF
>-|-|TRBJ2-5|TRBV11-2
TGTGCCAGCAGCTTTCGGGGGGCCGTCCAAGAGACCCAGTACTTC
CASSFRGAVQETQYF
>TRBD1|-|TRBJ1-1|TRBV28
TGTGCCAGCAGTTTCAGGACAGGGAACACTGAAGCTTTCTTT
CASSFRTGNTEAFF
>TRBD2|-|TRBJ2-1|TRBV11-2
TGTGCCAGCACCCCGATCGAGGGCGGGAGAGGGTTCTTC
CASTPIEGGRGFF
>TRBD1|-|TRBJ1-2|TRBV20-1
TGCAGTGCCGGGGGTCCGGGACAGGGTGTGGAAGGCTACACCTTC
CSAGGPGQGVEGYTF
>TRBD1|-|TRBJ1-2|TRBV24-1
TGTGCCACCAGTGACCCCACCAGGACAGGGTTCTATGGCTACACCTTC
CATSDPTRTGFYGYTF
>TRBD1|-|TRBJ2-7|TRBV20-1
TGCAGTGCTAGAGGTCCGGGACAGGTTTTCGCCGCTTTCTACGAGCAGTACTTC
CSARGPGQVFAAFYEQYF
>-|-|TRBJ1-2|TRBV6-6
TGTGCCAGCAGCCACCCCGGGACTAACTATGGCTACACCTTC
CASSHPGTNYGYTF
>-|-|TRBJ2-3|TRBV11-2
TGTGCCAGCAGCTCCCTATCTCCATCAAGATTTTATACGCAGTATTTT
CASSSLSPSRFYTQYF
>-|-|TRBJ1-1|TRBV6-6
TGTGCCATCAGTGATGGCAGTATGAACACTGAAGCTTTCTTT
CAISDGSMNTEAFF
>-|-|TRBJ1-6|TRBV7-9
TGTGCCAGCAGCTTAGGCGGGGTCATCAATTCACCCCTCCACTTT
CASSLGGVINSPLHF
>-|few|TRBJ2-5|TRBV10-3
TGTGCCATCAGTGGTGAGGGACAACAAGAGACCCAGTACTTC
CAISGEGQQETQYF
>-|-|TRBJ1-5|TRBV27
TGTGCCAGCAGTTTATACCCCAATCAGCCCCAGCATTTT
CASSLYPNQPQHF
>-|-|TRBJ2-7|TRBV20-1
TGCAGTGTAGGGAGTCCCCGAGGCTACGAGCAGTACTTC
CSVGSPRGYEQYF
>-|-|TRBJ2-1|TRBV19
TGTGCCAGTAGGACCGGACGAGGGAATGAGCAGTTCTTC
CASRTGRGNEQFF
>-|-|TRBJ2-3|TRBV28
TGTGCCAGCAGTTCGAGACTGTCCACAGATACGCAGTATTTT
CASSSRLSTDTQYF
>-|-|TRBJ2-1|TRBV30
TGTGCCTGGAGTGTCCCCCCGGGAGAGGTCAATGAGCAGTTCTTC
CAWSVPPGEVNEQFF
>-|-|TRBJ2-1|TRBV19
TGTGCCAGTAGTACAGGCTACAATGAGCAGTTCTTC
CASSTGYNEQFF
>TRBD2|-|TRBJ2-3|TRBV5-1
TGCGCCAGCAGCTACGCCGGACTAGTCACAGATACGCAGTATTTT
CASSYAGLVTDTQYF
>-|few|TRBJ2-7|TRBV11-2
TGTGCCAGCAGCCTAGGCCGGACGGGGCTTGGCGAGCAGTACTTC
CASSLGRTGLGEQYF
>-|-|TRBJ1-5|TRBV14
TGTGCCAGCAGCCAAGGAGCGGGGGACAATCAGCCCCAGCATTTT
CASSQGAGDNQPQHF
>TRBD1|-|TRBJ2-2|TRBV5-1
TGCGCCAGCAGCTCGACTGCCGGGACAGGGAACACCGGGGAGCTGTTTTTT
CASSSTAGTGNTGELFF
>TRBD1|-|TRBJ2-7|TRBV6-1
TGTGCCGGAAGAGGGACAGGGGACGAGCAGTACTTC
CAGRGTGDEQYF
>-|few|TRBJ2-5|TRBV20-1
TGCAGTGCTAGAGTTGCGGCGGAGACCCAGTACTTC
CSARVAAETQYF
>-|-|TRBJ2-3|TRBV7-9
TGTGCCAGCAGCTTAGGTCCCTTGGCAGATACGCAGTATTTT
CASSLGPLADTQYF